A selection of T cell receptor beta chains follows, all from one sample in a study of blood T cell repertoires in COVID-19. TCRdb's table, derived via immunoSEQ multiplex PCR, lists solely in-frame clones and lacks some. The table has over 200,000 clones, over 75% seen once. Material for sequencing was peripheral blood. These receptors were collected from a human donor in a cohort sampled during active COVID-19. Both conserved end residues are part of each CDR3. The D gene is left open where the match is weak. Not every row has a clone size; where given, it reads once, few, many or a size class.

>TRBJ2-5|TRBV29-1|NA|NA
TGCAGCGTTGAATGGGGGCGCGGGCAAGAGACCCAGTACTTC
CSVEWGRGQETQYF
>TRBJ1-5|TRBV28|NA|NA
TGTGCCAGCAGTTTCCCGCAGGCCCTCAATCAGCCCCAGCATTTT
CASSFPQALNQPQHF
>TRBJ1-6|TRBV7-2|TRBD1|NA
TGTGCCAGCAGCTTGGGGACAGGGGGTAATATCGGTTCACCCCTCCACTTT
CASSLGTGGNIGSPLHF
>TRBJ2-7|TRBV28|TRBD2|NA
TGTGCCAGCAGTTTATTGGCTAGCGGGAATTACGAGCAGTACTTC
CASSLLASGNYEQYF
>TRBJ2-2|TRBV30|TRBD2|NA
TGTGCCTGGAGTGGGCTAGCGGGAGCTATGACCGGGGAGCTGTTTTTT
CAWSGLAGAMTGELFF
>TRBJ1-6|TRBV6-2/TRBV6-3|NA|NA
TGTGCCAGCAGTCGCCCCTTGAGTTCACCCCTCCACTTT
CASSRPLSSPLHF
>TRBJ1-6|TRBV6-6|TRBD1|NA
TGTGCCAGCAGTACGAGAGAGGGGGCTAGATCACCCCTCCACTTT
CASSTREGARSPLHF
>TRBJ2-1|TRBV7-9|TRBD2|few
TGTGCCAGCAGTCGATCGGGGGGAACCTACAATGAGCAGTTCTTC
CASSRSGGTYNEQFF
>TRBJ1-6|TRBV5-1|NA|NA
TGCGCCAGCAACGAACAGGGTCTCAATAATTCACCCCTCCACTTT
CASNEQGLNNSPLHF
>TRBJ2-1|TRBV27|TRBD2|NA
TGTGCCAGCAGTTTAAGGGCGGGAGTGGATGAGCAGTTCTTC
CASSLRAGVDEQFF
>TRBJ2-1|TRBV2|NA|NA
TGTGCCAGCAGTGACGCTCGAACCCAGGGAAATGAGCAGTTCTTC
CASSDARTQGNEQFF
>TRBJ1-5|TRBV5-1|TRBD1|NA
TGCGCCAGCAGCCCAAGACAGGGGCCAAATCAGCCCCAGCATTTT
CASSPRQGPNQPQHF
>TRBJ1-4|TRBV4-2|TRBD1|NA
TGTGCCAGCAGCCAGTATACAGGGGAGGAAAAACTGTTTTTT
CASSQYTGEEKLFF
>TRBJ2-7|TRBV6-2/TRBV6-3|NA|NA
TGTGCCAGCAGTTATATCGGGACTTACGAGCAGTACTTC
CASSYIGTYEQYF
>TRBJ1-2|TRBV28|TRBD1|few
TGTGCCAGCAGTCAGGGGGCGGGTGGCTACACCTTC
CASSQGAGGYTF